The 4 T cell receptor beta chains in this list originate from one sample, sequenced in a study of shared T cell receptors in the human thymus (dated by TCRdb to the early 2020s). Library preparation employed the immunoSEQ multiplex PCR assay. TCRdb retrieved this table from immuneACCESS and kept in-frame rearrangements only. Not all clones are present; in checked studies, unresolved V genes account for under half, and no reason is known for the remainder. The sample table records over 350,000 clones; about 95% of these occur just once. In total, the top ten clones hold roughly 0.021% of the sample. The sample consisted of thymocytes. These receptors were taken from a human donor.

The genes are TRBV6-5 and TRBJ2-3; TRBD2 is a possible D gene (6 bases). CDR1 MNHEY and CDR2 SVGAGI come from the germline V gene. Trimming removed 3 bases at V and 10 bases at J, with 17 bases between. The CDR3 has 14 amino acids. CDR3 protein: CASSYTLEGHPQYF. The CDR3 coding sequence is TGTGCCAGCAGTTATACCTTGGAGGGCCACCCGCAGTATTTT.

The chain employs TRBV6-1 and TRBJ1-5, with D perhaps TRBD1 (5 bases). The CDR3 spans 14 residues. Germline CDR1 is MNHNS and CDR2 is SASEGT. V was trimmed by 2 bases and J by 3 bases, leaving 8 bases between them. The CDR3 reads CASSEKGLNQPQHF. The CDR3 DNA sequence: TGTGCCAGCAGTGAAAAGGGGCTCAATCAGCCCCAGCATTTT.

This clone was detected only once. The chain recombines TRBV7-7 with TRBJ2-7, with a possible D match to TRBD2 (6 bases). The CDR3 loop spans 15 amino acids. Germline values: CDR1 SSHAT, CDR2 FNYEAQ (reference sequence). V was pared by 5 bases and J by 5 bases, with 19 bases between. CDR3 sequence (DNA): TGTGCCAGCAGCCACCTCGGGACTCTCCCACACGAGCAGTACTTC. As protein: CASSHLGTLPHEQYF.

The chain combines TRBV7-2 with TRBJ2-1; no definite D call. Germline CDR1 SGHTA, CDR2 FQGNSA. The V gene lost 8 bases and the J gene lost 7 bases, with 21 bases spanning the gap. The CDR3 is 15 residues long. CDR3 nucleotides: TGTGCCAGCGCCGCCCGGCGGTGGGGAAAAAATGAGCAGTTCTTC. As protein: CASAARRWGKNEQFF.